Described below is a single TCR beta chain sequence and its context. What it recognizes is unknown. The record originates from a study of cytomegalovirus exposure and HLA in healthy donors. Study conclusions and caveats: The authors later linked a missense DCLRE1C variant to TCR beta V- and J-gene trimming. A later analysis appeared to link common viral pathogens to several of the most significant clusters. A prior analysis recorded that most TCR beta V segments were productive about 87% or about 30% of the time.

The PCR had 60 Vbeta and 13 Jbeta primers. Data came from immunoSEQ multiplex PCR; TCRdb stores just in-frame clones and leaves some out. The top ten clones hold 8.8% of a sample with some 140,000 clones, 65% to 80% of them seen once. Unmatched junction bases numbered 7, after V lost 2 bases and J lost 0 bases. Germline CDR1 MNHNS, CDR2 SASEGT. CDR3 length: 18 residues. This sequence originates from a woman in her fifties or sixties in good health and CMV-seropositive. Input material: PBMCs. The chain employs TRBV6-1 and TRBJ1-5, with TRBD1 matching 10 bases. The CDR3 DNA reads as TGTGCCAGCAGTGAAAGGACAGGGGGAACATATAGCAATCAGCCCCAGCATTTT. This encodes CASSERTGGTYSNQPQHF.